This TCR beta chain was found in a study of cytomegalovirus exposure and HLA in healthy donors. Study-level results: Reportedly, HLA-A and HLA-B alleles of most subjects were accurately predicted from TCR beta. Immune exposure data for these donors was limited to CMV serostatus.

About this clone itself: Its antigen is currently unknown.

PCR used 60 Vbeta primers and 13 Jbeta primers. The data were produced by immunoSEQ multiplex PCR, yet TCRdb's version contains in-frame clones alone and is incomplete. The table shows about 140,000 clones, with over 60% occurring only once. Germline loops: CDR1 MDHEN, CDR2 SYDVKM. The CDR3 spans 15 residues. The junction had 6 bases not matched to a gene; V was cut back by 7 bases and J by 4 bases. The sequenced sample was PBMCs. The receptor's source is a male donor in good health and CMV-seropositive. V and J are TRBV28 and TRBJ2-6; TRBD1 aligns across 8 bases. The CDR3 sequence: CASTGGAEGANVLTF. DNA for the CDR3: TGTGCCAGCACAGGGGGCGCAGAAGGGGCCAACGTCCTGACTTTC.